Listed below are T cell receptor beta chains from one sample, sequenced in a study of yellow fever vaccine responses in identical twins. Via MiXCR, TCRdb re-called the RT-PCR reads, giving one row per CDR3 protein. The table includes around 4,200 distinct CDR3 sequences, around 73% detected once. The sample in question was T cells from blood (PBMCs), unsorted or a sorted subset (not recorded which), obtained before or after yellow fever vaccination (not recorded which). The origin of the receptors is a woman younger than 35 who received the yellow fever vaccine. Each CDR3 is given with its conserved first and last residue. Fields, in order: clone size, D gene, J gene, V gene, CDR3 DNA, CDR3 protein. D genes are given only for firm matches. The size entry is marked missing in some rows and otherwise reads once, few, many or a size class.

- | TRBD1 | TRBJ2-7 | TRBV4-1 | TGCGCCAGCAGCCTCCGGGACAGGGGCTACGAGCAGTACTTC | CASSLRDRGYEQYF
- | - | TRBJ2-7 | TRBV6-2/TRBV6-3 | TGTGCCAGCAGTTACGCAGACTTCTACGAGCAGTACTTC | CASSYADFYEQYF
- | - | TRBJ2-7 | TRBV6-2/TRBV6-3 | TGTGCCAGCGGACCGGGACTCTACGAGCAGTACTTC | CASGPGLYEQYF
- | - | TRBJ1-1 | TRBV14 | TGTGCCAGCAGCCAAGGTGTGTTTGCTTTCTTT | CASSQGVFAFF
- | - | TRBJ2-7 | TRBV29-1 | TGCAGCGTTTCAGAGGGGGGTGGATTTGAGCAGTACTTC | CSVSEGGGFEQYF
- | - | TRBJ2-7 | TRBV10-3 | TGTGCCATCAGGTCACAGCTAACCTACGAGCAGTACTTC | CAIRSQLTYEQYF
once | - | TRBJ2-7 | TRBV4-2 | TGTGCCAGCAGCCAAGGATCAGGGGCCTACGAGCAGTACTTC | CASSQGSGAYEQYF
- | - | TRBJ2-1 | TRBV4-3 | TGCGCCAGCAGCCAAGATGTTCCCATAGCGGCGGACTCCTACAATGAGCAGTTCTTC | CASSQDVPIAADSYNEQFF
few | TRBD2 | TRBJ2-3 | TRBV29-1 | TGCAGCGTTGGGATTAGCGGGTTCACAGATACGCAGTATTTT | CSVGISGFTDTQYF
few | - | TRBJ2-7 | TRBV6-5 | TGTGCCAGCAGTTTACACCAGACAGCCTCCTACGAGCAGTACTTC | CASSLHQTASYEQYF
- | - | TRBJ1-1 | TRBV7-9 | TGTGCCAGCAGCCCCCCAGGGAACACTGAAGCTTTCTTT | CASSPPGNTEAFF
- | - | TRBJ2-1 | TRBV11-1 | TGTGCCAGCAGCGGAAGGATCGGGAATGAGCAGTTCTTC | CASSGRIGNEQFF
- | - | TRBJ2-7 | TRBV7-6 | TGTGCCAGCAGCTTAATAACAGGCGGACTGCAGTACTTC | CASSLITGGLQYF
- | - | TRBJ2-7 | TRBV4-3 | TGCGCCAGCAGCCAAGGTATGAGCTACGAGCAGTACTTC | CASSQGMSYEQYF
- | - | TRBJ2-3 | TRBV2 | TGTGCCAGCAGTGAACCCCGCAGGGGCACAGATACGCAGTATTTT | CASSEPRRGTDTQYF
- | - | TRBJ2-1 | TRBV2 | TGTGCCAGCATCGAACGGGTAGAGGAGCAGTTCTTC | CASIERVEEQFF
- | - | TRBJ2-7 | TRBV6-5 | TGTGCCAGCAGTTACTCGAACGAGCAGTACTTC | CASSYSNEQYF
few | - | TRBJ1-2 | TRBV4-3 | TGCGCCAGCAGCCAAGATTTTAGGGCGTTGCCCTCCCATGGCTACACCTTC | CASSQDFRALPSHGYTF
- | - | TRBJ1-1 | TRBV15 | TGTGCCACCAGCAGAGAGGCGAGGGAAGCTTTCTTT | CATSREAREAFF
- | - | TRBJ2-7 | TRBV10-3 | TGTGCCATCAGTGAGTCCGGGCCCCTCTACGAGCAGTACTTC | CAISESGPLYEQYF
- | TRBD2 | TRBJ2-5 | TRBV12-3/TRBV12-4 | TGTGCCAGCAGGGGGACTAGCGGAGAAGAGACCCAGTACTTC | CASRGTSGEETQYF
once | - | TRBJ2-1 | TRBV7-9 | TGTGCCAGCAGAGGGTTGGATGAGCAGTTCTTC | CASRGLDEQFF
- | TRBD2 | TRBJ2-7 | TRBV4-1 | TGCGCCAGCAGCCAAGCCCTGGCTAGCGGGGGCTACGAGCAGTACTTC | CASSQALASGGYEQYF
- | - | TRBJ1-3 | TRBV2 | TGTGCCAGCAGTGAAGCATCCAACTCTGGAAACACCATATATTTT | CASSEASNSGNTIYF
few | TRBD2 | TRBJ2-2 | TRBV4-3 | TGCGCCAGCAGCCAAGATAGGGGACTAGCGACAAACACCGGGGAGCTGTTTTTT | CASSQDRGLATNTGELFF
- | - | TRBJ2-3 | TRBV10-1 | TGCGCCAGCAGTGATGGCAGAAGCACAGATACGCAGTATTTT | CASSDGRSTDTQYF
- | TRBD2 | TRBJ2-1 | TRBV10-3 | TGTGCCATCAGTGTTGCCGGGGGGGCGAATGAGCAGTTCTTC | CAISVAGGANEQFF
- | - | TRBJ2-1 | TRBV5-4 | TGTGCCAGCAGCTTTGAGGGGGGGAATGAGCAGTTCTTC | CASSFEGGNEQFF
- | - | TRBJ1-1 | TRBV2 | TGTGCCAGCAGTGAACCGGGAAGGGCTTTCTTT | CASSEPGRAFF
- | - | TRBJ2-7 | TRBV6-2/TRBV6-3 | TGTGCCAGCAGTTACGGCAGGGTCAACGAGCAGTACTTC | CASSYGRVNEQYF
- | TRBD2 | TRBJ2-3 | TRBV6-1 | TGTGCCAGCAGTGAAGGGACTAGCGGGACAGATACGCAGTATTTT | CASSEGTSGTDTQYF
- | TRBD2 | TRBJ2-3 | TRBV4-2 | TGTGCCAGCAGCCAAGAGCGGGGGGGCCCAGATACGCAGTATTTT | CASSQERGGPDTQYF
- | TRBD2 | TRBJ2-7 | TRBV20-1 | TGCAGTGCTAGAGGCGACGGGACTAGCTCCCACGAGCAGTACTTC | CSARGDGTSSHEQYF
- | - | TRBJ1-2 | TRBV11-1 | TGTGCCAGCAGCTTCGGGCAGATCTATGGCTACACCTTC | CASSFGQIYGYTF
- | TRBD2 | TRBJ2-3 | TRBV25-1 | TGTGCCAGCAGTCTAGCTAGCGGGGCCACAGATACGCAGTATTTT | CASSLASGATDTQYF
few | - | TRBJ2-1 | TRBV9 | TGTGCCAGCAGCGTAGGGCGTGAGCAGTTCTTC | CASSVGREQFF
few | TRBD2 | TRBJ2-1 | TRBV29-1 | TGCAGCTCTTCCGGGACTAGCGGGTACAATGAGCAGTTCTTC | CSSSGTSGYNEQFF
- | - | TRBJ2-6 | TRBV5-4 | TGTGCCAGCAGCTCTCGCGACGGTCCCTACTCTGGGGCCAACGTCCTGACTTTC | CASSSRDGPYSGANVLTF
large | TRBD1 | TRBJ2-7 | TRBV28 | TGTGCCAGCAGTTGGGGACAGGGGGTAAACGAGCAGTACTTC | CASSWGQGVNEQYF
- | - | TRBJ1-1 | TRBV4-1 | TGCGCCAGCAGCCGAGAGACGGCGGTCACTGAAGCTTTCTTT | CASSRETAVTEAFF
- | TRBD2 | TRBJ2-3 | TRBV11-2 | TGTGCCAGCAGCCCCACTAGCGGGGTGAGAGATACGCAGTATTTT | CASSPTSGVRDTQYF
- | TRBD2 | TRBJ2-3 | TRBV13 | TGTGCCAGCAGCCCTACTAGCGGGGGCGCAGATACGCAGTATTTT | CASSPTSGGADTQYF
- | - | TRBJ2-7 | TRBV20-1 | TGCAGCCCCAATCCGGACGGATTCTACGAGCAGTACTTC | CSPNPDGFYEQYF
- | - | TRBJ2-1 | TRBV4-2 | TGTGCCAGCAAATCCTTAGCCGCGGCAATAAGCTCCTACAATGAGCAGTTCTTC | CASKSLAAAISSYNEQFF
- | - | TRBJ1-1 | TRBV27 | TGTGCCAGCAGTTCCAACAGGGTAAACACTGAAGCTTTCTTT | CASSSNRVNTEAFF
- | TRBD1 | TRBJ2-1 | TRBV6-4 | TGTGCCAGCAGTGACTCGACAGGGGCCTATGAGCAGTTCTTC | CASSDSTGAYEQFF
- | - | TRBJ2-1 | TRBV19 | TGTGCCAGTAGTATAGAAGGGGACCCCTACAATGAGCAGCTCTTC | CASSIEGDPYNEQLF
- | - | TRBJ1-2 | TRBV27 | TGTGCCAGCAGTTTAACGGCAGGATATGGCTACACCTTC | CASSLTAGYGYTF
- | - | TRBJ2-1 | TRBV2 | TGTGCCAGCAGTGAAACCCAGGCGCCTTACAATGAGCAGTTCTTC | CASSETQAPYNEQFF
few | - | TRBJ2-7 | TRBV6-1 | TGTGCCAGCAGTCCACTCGGGCAGGCAACCTACGAGCAGTACTTC | CASSPLGQATYEQYF
- | - | TRBJ2-7 | TRBV29-1 | TGCAGCGTTGACAAGGGCGCTGACGAGCAGTACTTC | CSVDKGADEQYF
once | - | TRBJ2-7 | TRBV13 | TGTGCCAGCAGCTTGATCAGCGAGCAGTACTTC | CASSLISEQYF
- | TRBD2 | TRBJ2-3 | TRBV11-3 | TGTGCCAGCAGCTTAGCCCTAGCGGGGGGTCCTAGCACAGATACGCAGTATTTT | CASSLALAGGPSTDTQYF
- | TRBD2 | TRBJ2-5 | TRBV15 | TGTGCCACCAGCAGCCCCTCAAGCGGGGAGTACCAAGAGACCCAGTACTTC | CATSSPSSGEYQETQYF
- | - | TRBJ2-5 | TRBV20-1 | TGCAGTGCTAGTGAAGGGTTAGAGACCCAGTACTTC | CSASEGLETQYF
- | TRBD2 | TRBJ2-1 | TRBV4-1 | TGCGCCAGCAGCCCCCTTAGCGGGAGCTCCTACAATGAGCAGTTCTTC | CASSPLSGSSYNEQFF
- | TRBD1 | TRBJ2-7 | TRBV4-3 | TGCGCCAGCAGCCAAGACAGAGGGACAGGGCACGAGCAGTACTTC | CASSQDRGTGHEQYF
few | TRBD1 | TRBJ1-2 | TRBV4-2 | TGTGCCAGCAGCCAAGGTTCCGGGACAGGGGCCTATGGCTACACCTTC | CASSQGSGTGAYGYTF
once | TRBD2 | TRBJ2-1 | TRBV13 | TGTGCCAGCAGCTCATCGGGACTAGCGGATTACAATGAGCAGTTCTTC | CASSSSGLADYNEQFF